The source of this TCR beta chain is a study of coeliac disease. The germline gives CDR1 SGHTA, CDR2 FQGNSA. CDR3 length: 17 amino acids. Trimming took 4 bases from V and 3 from J; bases not matched to a gene: 15. Sequencing was performed with immunoSEQ multiplex PCR; in TCRdb, only in-frame clones are kept and a portion is missing. The sample shows some 3,200 clones, almost 65% of them seen only once. The sequenced sample consisted of intraepithelial lymphocytes from the gut. The receptor was isolated from a woman in her forties. The chain couples TRBV7-2 to TRBJ2-7; TRBD2 aligns across 7 bases. The CDR3 coding sequence is TGTGCCAGCAGCTACCGAATTTCGCGGGAGCGTCGCTACGAGCAGTACTTC. Amino acids: CASSYRISRERRYEQYF.